This T cell receptor (beta chain) was documented in a study of blood T cells in healthy people across ages. The CDR3 is 14 residues long. Germline CDR1 DFQATT, CDR2 SNEGSKA (reference sequence). Trimming cost V 2 bases and J 4 bases, with 14 bases left between them. Study conclusions and caveats: Compared with aged donors, long-lived donors showed fewer expanded clones, suggesting selection.

This clonotype appeared a few times. Its antigen is not identified. It was with a sample-barcoded 5' primer and a J-beta primer mix that a second PCR of roughly 6 to 11 cycles was run. At least 3 million CDR3-containing paired-end reads were obtained per sample. TCRdb reprocessed the 5' RACE reads with MiXCR, giving one entry per CDR3 protein. The sample shows 650,000 to 800,000 distinct CDR3 sequences, around 45% of them seen only once. The clonotype was recovered from a man between 60 and 75 years old in good health. The gene calls are TRBV20-1 and TRBJ2-5; D is uncertain. Input material: blood. CDR3 DNA: TGCAGTGCTAGATACCGTCGAGGCGTAGAGACCCAGTACTTC. Translation gives CSARYRRGVETQYF.